The clone carrying this T cell receptor beta chain has a handful of counts. Its antigen is not identified. The source of the sample is a study of T-cell memory formation after mild COVID-19. Study-level findings and limits: Day 15 to 85 contracting clones showed balanced CD4/CD8; later expanders leaned CD4+.

TCRdb reprocessed the 5' RACE reads with MiXCR, giving one entry per CDR3 protein. The table records 550,000 to 700,000 distinct CDR3 sequences, 17% of them present only once. The sample was PBMCs or a T cell subset sorted from them (not recorded which). The sequence was obtained from an adult woman who had mild COVID-19 (a few samples of this study predate the infection). Cell type and time point are not known.

The CDR3 DNA reads as TGTGCCAGCAGTCCCGATGTGGATCAGCCCCAGCATTTT. Protein sequence: CASSPDVDQPQHF. The chain joins TRBV6-5 to TRBJ1-5; D not resolved. The CDR3 length is 13 residues. The V end lost 5 bases, the J end lost 5 bases, and 10 bases lay between the germline ends. The germline gives CDR1 MNHEY, CDR2 SVGAGI.